Sequencing of this T cell receptor (beta chain) was carried out in a study of blood T cell repertoires in COVID-19. Study-level background: COVID-19 samples from acute and convalescent phases originated in the United States, Italy and Spain.

Original processing notes: The assay estimated nucleated cells by amplifying reference gene primers. TCRdb's copy holds only in-frame clones and misses some; the assay was immunoSEQ multiplex PCR. For V, J and clone size, that table is used; D and trimming come from the DNA. Here the sample spans 65,000 to 70,000 clones, 65% to 90% being singletons. CDR3 length equals 12 residues. Between the trimmed V and J ends, which lost 3 bases and 5 bases, there was a span of 8 bases. CDR1 is DFQATT and CDR2 is SNEGSKA in the germline V gene (reference sequence). This TCR was recovered from a woman in her fifties or sixties with acute or convalescent COVID-19. The chain is built from TRBV20-1 and TRBJ1-5, with no clear D. The specimen was peripheral blood. In DNA form, the CDR3 reads TGCAGTGCTAGTTCCGGGGATCAGCCCCAGCATTTT. Its protein product is CSASSGDQPQHF.